This passage covers 2 T cell receptor beta chains from one sample sequenced in a study of CD8 T cells in ankylosing spondylitis. Regarding the study as a whole: Characteristic of ankylosing spondylitis blood, it appeared, was a TCR beta motif comprising about eight highly homologous variants.

Their target antigens are unknown. Using its own MiXCR run on the 5' RACE reads, TCRdb lists one record per CDR3 protein. The data show approximately 400,000 distinct CDR3 sequences, 15% to 20% seen once. Sequencing was done on a sample of blood, either unsorted or a sorted T cell fraction (not recorded which). These receptor sequences come from a male donor with ankylosing spondylitis.

This clonotype was observed many times. This chain links TRBV18 with TRBJ1-1; no definite D call. Germline CDR1 KGHSH, CDR2 LQKENI. The CDR3 spans 12 residues. Deletions cut 5 bases from V and 10 bases from J, with 14 bases between. In DNA, the CDR3 is TGTGCCAGCTCATTTAACGGTGAATCAGCTTTCTTT. Translating it yields CASSFNGESAFF.

This rearrangement joins TRBV7-3 to TRBJ2-6; 8 bases align to TRBD1. The germline CDR1 and CDR2 sequences are SGHTA and FQGTGA. V was clipped by 5 bases and J by 0 bases; unmatched bases: 3. The CDR3 loop spans 16 amino acids. CDR3 in DNA: TGTGCCAGCAGCAAAACAGGGGGCTCTGGGGCCAACGTCCTGACTTTC. Its protein product is CASSKTGGSGANVLTF.